This entry features one T cell receptor (beta chain) sequence. Authors' analysis steps: Amplification from reference gene primers served as the basis for estimated nucleated cell counts. Repertoires were generated with immunoSEQ multiplex PCR, while TCRdb's copy carries only in-frame clones and drops some. V and J calls and clone size come straight from that table; D and trimming were deduced from the DNA. The repertoire consists of some 48,000 clones, with about 86% occurring once and the leading ten covering approximately 5.2%. The CDR3 loop spans 13 amino acids. Germline loops: CDR1 LNHNV, CDR2 YYDKDF (reference sequence). V lost 0 bases and J 4 bases, leaving 5 bases between the germline ends. The data were taken from a study of blood T cell repertoires in COVID-19. Study context: Specimens from acute and convalescent COVID-19 originated in the United States, Italy and Spain. Nucleic acid was either cDNA or gDNA, and it came from T cells, B-cell-depleted T cells, or PBMCs.

The V and J genes are TRBV15 and TRBJ2-3; D gene uncertain. The sample was peripheral blood. The sequence came from a human donor in a cohort sampled during active COVID-19. The CDR3 region has the DNA TGTGCCACCAGCAGAGATCAGGCAGATACGCAGTATTTT. The encoded protein is CATSRDQADTQYF.